This T cell receptor (beta chain) was obtained from a study of CD8 T cells in Susac syndrome (dated by TCRdb to between 2019 and 2020). As for the study more broadly: Among the sequenced Susac syndrome patients, more than five had clinically active disease and 8 or 9 were in clinical remission. At blood withdrawal, Susac syndrome patients were therapy-naive, treated with corticosteroids (with IVIg additionally given to some), or treated with IVIg alone. The clonality of the CD8+ T cell repertoire was compared across approximately 11 healthy donors, about 14 Susac syndrome patients and under 17 multiple sclerosis patients. Whether CD8+ T cell activation and differentiation in Susac syndrome was antigen driven was tested using repertoire sequencing.

Regarding this clonotype: The antigen it binds to is not known. Base qualities are not at hand, and no much larger clone is one base apart.

Overall study outcomes, separate from this receptor: The number of individuals in the TCR sequencing and HLA analysis was acknowledged as relatively small. Susac syndrome CD8+ repertoires showed clonal expansion, highest in CD8+ TEMRA cells and greater in clinically active than remitting patients. In the total CD8+ and CD8+ TEMRA repertoires, approximately 16 and five Susac-specific public clones, respectively, were identified.

RNA was extracted using the RNeasy kit, and about 0.5 to 1 ug of the RNA was reverse transcribed with random hexamers. The immunoSEQ multiplex PCR assay, covering 54 Vbeta and 13 Jbeta segments, was used to amplify TCR beta CDR3 regions. To correct PCR amplification bias, a synthetic template baseline was used for both primer optimization and computational correction. On the authors' methods: Reads were annotated to V, D and J genes per IMGT and analyzed with immunoSEQ Analyzer, keeping only productive sequences. Clonality was calculated as one minus the Shannon entropy normalized by log2 of the number of productive unique sequences. For each patient and control, public and private clones were evaluated within the 100 most prevalent clones. Clones were defined as Susac-specific when absent from the healthy and MS cohorts, from roughly 1,100 published viral clones and from other ImmuneACCESS disease sequences. TCRdb passed the public sequencing reads through fastp at Q25 and MiXCR, retaining productive beta sequences. Here each entry gathers all rows of one CDR3 protein and keeps the most common genes and DNA. None of the V and J calls come from the authors' own analysis; TCRdb made them. For this sample the table gives about 85,000 distinct CDR3 sequences, of which 95% were detected only once. About 0.45% of the sample is held by the ten biggest clonotypes.

Peripheral blood CD8+ and CD4+ T cells from healthy donors, Susac syndrome patients and multiple sclerosis patients were profiled by high-throughput TCR beta sequencing. Recently defined diagnostic criteria for definite or probable disease were met by the Susac syndrome patients. CD8+ TEMRA cells were enriched by FACS, while bulk CD8+ and CD4+ T cells were purified by magnetic negative isolation. Blood was collected in EDTA tubes and processed within 24 hours, with PBMCs isolated through density gradient centrifugation. PBMCs intended for TCR sequencing were cryopreserved in liquid nitrogen and thawed later in a water bath at 37 degrees C. A purity of at least 90% was achieved for sorted or isolated CD4+, CD8+ and CD8+ TEMRA cells. Here V drops 0 bases and J drops 2 bases, and the junction holds 9 bases not matched to any gene. From cysteine to phenylalanine, the CDR3 is 17 amino acids long. The sequence is cut down to CDR3 DNA, 51 bases in frame from base 1.

Sequencing used CD8+ T cells from PBMCs. The TCR was taken from a human donor with Susac syndrome. The V gene is TRBV12-3 or TRBV12-4 and the J gene is TRBJ2-5, with 7 junctional bases fitting TRBD2. For the CDR3, the sequence is CASSLAGGLYPQETQYF. The DNA sequence is TGTGCCAGCAGTTTAGCGGGAGGGTTATACCCACAAGAGACCCAGTACTTC.